What follows is one T cell receptor beta chain and its context. Its antigen is not known. These data originate in a study of cytomegalovirus exposure and HLA in healthy donors. Assay used: immunoSEQ multiplex PCR; TCRdb lists only in-frame clones, some missing. Of about 150,000 clones listed, over 90% were seen once; the top ten hold approximately 1.8%. Germline CDR1 and CDR2: SEHNR and FQNEAQ (reference sequence). The CDR3 runs to 13 residues. Deletions cut 7 bases from V and 7 bases from J, with 16 bases between. Whole-study findings and limits: Reported performance of the classifier showed diagnosis of cytomegalovirus status with high specificity and sensitivity. A list of 150 or so TCR beta chains associated with cytomegalovirus was given.

This chain links TRBV7-9 with TRBJ1-2, with D possibly being TRBD1 (6 bases). The receptor's source is a man aged 18 to 35 in good health and CMV-seropositive. The sample taken for sequencing was PBMCs. The CDR3 nucleotides are TGTGCCAGCATCGAGACAGGTCGTATTGGCTACACCTTC. It translates to CASIETGRIGYTF. Supplemented by reference TRBV7-9 and TRBJ1-2, the full variable domain reads DTGVSQNPRHKITKRGQNVTFRCDPISEHNRLYWYRQTLGQGPEFLTYFQNEAQLEKSRLLSDRFSAERPKGSFSTLEIQRTEQGDSAMYLCASIETGRIGYTFGSGTRLTVV.